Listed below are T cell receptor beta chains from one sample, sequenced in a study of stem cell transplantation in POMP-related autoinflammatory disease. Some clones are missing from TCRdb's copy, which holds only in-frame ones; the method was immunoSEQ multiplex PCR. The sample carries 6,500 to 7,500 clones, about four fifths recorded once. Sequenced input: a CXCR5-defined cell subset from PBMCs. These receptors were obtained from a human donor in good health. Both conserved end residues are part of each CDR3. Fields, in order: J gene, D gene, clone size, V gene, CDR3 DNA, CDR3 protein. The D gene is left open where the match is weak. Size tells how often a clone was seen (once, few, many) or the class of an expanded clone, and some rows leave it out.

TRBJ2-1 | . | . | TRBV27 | TGTGCCAGCAGCCATGCGGCGGGACAGCCCCTGTTGAATGAGCAGTTCTTC | CASSHAAGQPLLNEQFF
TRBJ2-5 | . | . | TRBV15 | TGTGCCACCAGCAGAGATTCCGCGGGTCGGGAGACCCAGTACTTC | CATSRDSAGRETQYF
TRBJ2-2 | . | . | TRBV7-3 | TGTGCCAGCAGCTTAGAGAGGCAGGGACGGAAGGAGCTGTTTTTT | CASSLERQGRKELFF
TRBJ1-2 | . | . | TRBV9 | TGTGCCAGCAGCGTAGATGCAGGGTATGGCTACACCTTC | CASSVDAGYGYTF
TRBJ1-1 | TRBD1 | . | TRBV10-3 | TGTGCCATCAGTCGGACAGGGACGAACACTGAAGCTTTCTTT | CAISRTGTNTEAFF
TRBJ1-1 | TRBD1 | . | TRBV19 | TGTGCCAGTAGTGGGGACAGGGGGCACACTGAAGCTTTCTTT | CASSGDRGHTEAFF
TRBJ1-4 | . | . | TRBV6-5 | TGTGCCAGCGGAAGGCAACAGAATGAAAAACTGTTTTTT | CASGRQQNEKLFF
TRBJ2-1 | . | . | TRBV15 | TGTGCCACCAGCAGAGATTTGAGGGATAGTAATGAGCAGTTCTTC | CATSRDLRDSNEQFF
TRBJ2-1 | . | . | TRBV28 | TGTGCCAGCAGTTTGAAATTTCATGAGCAGTTCTTC | CASSLKFHEQFF
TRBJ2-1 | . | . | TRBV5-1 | TGCGCCAGCAGCTTGGTTGGCGGGGAGGAGTTCTTC | CASSLVGGEEFF
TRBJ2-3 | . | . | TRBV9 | TGTGCCAGCAGCGTAGAGGCTAGACCCACAGATACGCAGTATTTT | CASSVEARPTDTQYF
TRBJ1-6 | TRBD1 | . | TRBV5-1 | TGCGCCAGCAGTCGTTCAGGGGGCGGGAATTCACCCCTCCACTTT | CASSRSGGGNSPLHF
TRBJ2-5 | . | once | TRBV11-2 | TGTGCCAGCAGCCGAGGGGGGCCCCAAGAGACCCAGTACTTC | CASSRGGPQETQYF
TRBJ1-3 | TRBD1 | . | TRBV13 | TGTGCCAGCAGCAGCACCGGTGGACAGGGTGGAAACACCATATATTTT | CASSSTGGQGGNTIYF
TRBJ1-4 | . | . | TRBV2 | TGTGCCAGCAGTGATTTTTGGGGGATCTCCGGGAAACTGTTTTTT | CASSDFWGISGKLFF
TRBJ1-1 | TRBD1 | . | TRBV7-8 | TGTGCCAGCAGCTTGGAGACAGGGAAGGTCACTGAAGCTTTCTTT | CASSLETGKVTEAFF
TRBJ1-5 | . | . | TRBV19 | TGTGCCAGCCAGCGGGAGTTTGGTCAGCCCCAGCATTTT | CASQREFGQPQHF
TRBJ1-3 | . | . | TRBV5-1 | TGCGCCAGCAGCGGCACAGGGATCCCCAGCTCCTCTGGAAACACCATATATTTT | CASSGTGIPSSSGNTIYF
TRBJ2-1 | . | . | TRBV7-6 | TGTGCCAGCAGCTTAGGGGGGGTAGGGGGTGAGCAGTTCTTC | CASSLGGVGGEQFF
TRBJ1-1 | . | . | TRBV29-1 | TGCAGCGTTGGGGACACTGAAGCTTTCTTT | CSVGDTEAFF
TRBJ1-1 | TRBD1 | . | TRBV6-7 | TGTGCCAGCAGTACCATTAAGACAGGGGTCCGCACTGAAGCTTTCTTT | CASSTIKTGVRTEAFF
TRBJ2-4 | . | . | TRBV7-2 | TGTGCCAGCAGCTTAGTTTTTGGGGACCCCAAAAACATTCAGTACTTC | CASSLVFGDPKNIQYF
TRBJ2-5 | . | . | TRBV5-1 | TGCGCCAGCAGGTATATTCCGGCAGGGCAGCAGGAGACCCAGTACTTC | CASRYIPAGQQETQYF
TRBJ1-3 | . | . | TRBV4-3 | TGCGCCAGCAGCGAACGACCTGGAAACACCATATATTTT | CASSERPGNTIYF
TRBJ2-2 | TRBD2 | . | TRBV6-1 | TGTGCCAGCAGTGAAGGGGGTAGGCTAGCGGGGACCACCGGGGAGCTGTTTTTT | CASSEGGRLAGTTGELFF
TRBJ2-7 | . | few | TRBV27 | TGTGCCAGCAGTCTTCTCTACGAGCAGTACTTC | CASSLLYEQYF
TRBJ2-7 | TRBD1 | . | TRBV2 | TGTGCCAGCAGCATCGGGACAGGGTACGATCAGCAGTACTTC | CASSIGTGYDQQYF